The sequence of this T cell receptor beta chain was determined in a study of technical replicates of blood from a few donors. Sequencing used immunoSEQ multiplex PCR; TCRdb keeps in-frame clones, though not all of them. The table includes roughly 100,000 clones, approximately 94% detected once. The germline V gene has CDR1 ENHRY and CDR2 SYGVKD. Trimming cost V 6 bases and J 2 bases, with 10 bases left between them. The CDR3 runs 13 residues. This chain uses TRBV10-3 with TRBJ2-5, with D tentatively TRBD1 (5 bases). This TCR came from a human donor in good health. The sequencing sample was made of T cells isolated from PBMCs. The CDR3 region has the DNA TGTGCCATCAGAGCGAGGACACAAGAGACCCAGTACTTC. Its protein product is CAIRARTQETQYF.